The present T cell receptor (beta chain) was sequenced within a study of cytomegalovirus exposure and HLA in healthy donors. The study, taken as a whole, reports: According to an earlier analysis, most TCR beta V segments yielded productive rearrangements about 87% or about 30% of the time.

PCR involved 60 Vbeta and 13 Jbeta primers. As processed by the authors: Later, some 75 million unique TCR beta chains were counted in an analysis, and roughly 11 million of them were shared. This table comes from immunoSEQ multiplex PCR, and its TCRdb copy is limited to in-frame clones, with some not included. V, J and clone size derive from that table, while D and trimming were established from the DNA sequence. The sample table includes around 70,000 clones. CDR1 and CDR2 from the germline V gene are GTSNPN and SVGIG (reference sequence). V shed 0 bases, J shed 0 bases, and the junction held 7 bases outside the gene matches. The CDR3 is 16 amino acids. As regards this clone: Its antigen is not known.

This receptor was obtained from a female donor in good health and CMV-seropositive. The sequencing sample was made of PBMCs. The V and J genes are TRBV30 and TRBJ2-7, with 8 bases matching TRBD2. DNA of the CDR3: TGTGCCTGGAGTGTCTCGGGGGGGGCCCTCTCCTACGAGCAGTACTTC. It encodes CAWSVSGGALSYEQYF.